Below are 32 T cell receptor beta chains sequenced from a single sample in a study of Ad26.COV2.S vaccination and SARS-CoV-2 variants. This table comes from immunoSEQ multiplex PCR, and its TCRdb copy is limited to in-frame clones, with some not included. The table shows a few hundred thousand clones, with roughly 87% occurring only once. The treatment denotes: roughly 20 received Ad26.COV2.S at low or high dose, single or two shots; roughly 5 received placebo; per-sample allocation not given. The study sampled participants on day 63 after the first vaccine or placebo injection. Sequenced here: peripheral blood, sampled in a trial of Ad26.COV2.S vaccine versus placebo. Receptor source: a person between 18 and 60 years old who received the Ad26.COV2.S COVID-19 vaccine or a placebo.

The chain is built from TRBV7-2 and TRBJ2-3, with 8 bases aligning to TRBD1. The V gene end was trimmed by 7 bases and the J gene end by 1 base; junction bases not matched to a gene: 10. Germline CDR1 SGHTA, CDR2 FQGNSA. The CDR3 covers 16 residues. The CDR3 spells CASTVGQVAGTDTQYF. The CDR3 DNA sequence: TGTGCCAGCACAGTGGGACAGGTGGCGGGCACAGATACGCAGTATTTT.

V is TRBV30 and J is TRBJ2-2; unclear D gene. This CDR3 is 13 amino acids long. Germline CDR1 is GTSNPN and CDR2 is SVGIG (reference sequence). The V gene lost 0 bases and the J gene lost 3 bases, with 5 bases spanning the gap. DNA for the CDR3: TGTGCCTGGAGTGTACTCTACACCGGGGAGCTGTTTTTT. This codes for CAWSVLYTGELFF.

The CDR3 spells CASSWKETQYF. The CDR3, as DNA: TGTGCCAGCAGCTGGAAAGAGACCCAGTACTTC. The chain is built from TRBV6-5 and TRBJ2-5; D is undetermined. The germline V gene encodes CDR1 MNHEY and CDR2 SVGAGI. With 6 bases removed from V and 3 bases from J, the gap between germline ends came to 5 bases. The CDR3 covers 11 residues.

The chain has TRBV4-2 and TRBJ1-5; 9 bases are a match to TRBD1. Germline CDR1 and CDR2: LGHNA and YNFKEQ. Trimming took 4 bases from V and 3 from J; bases not matched to a gene: 13. This CDR3 spans 18 amino acids. The CDR3 protein is CASSLGTRDRVTNQPQHF. The CDR3 DNA reads TGTGCCAGCAGCCTAGGGACCAGGGACAGGGTAACCAATCAGCCCCAGCATTTT.

CDR3 in amino acids: CATGGTSSYNSPLHF. As DNA, the CDR3 is TGTGCCACTGGGGGGACTAGCTCCTATAATTCACCCCTCCACTTT. The chain has TRBV15 and TRBJ1-6; D possibly corresponds to TRBD1 (5 bases). V was clipped by 9 bases and J by 0 bases, with 12 bases between them. Germline CDR1 is LNHNV and CDR2 is YYDKDF (reference sequence). The CDR3 is made up of 15 amino acids.

This chain connects TRBV24-1 to TRBJ1-5; D call uncertain. The CDR3 has 13 amino acids. The germline gives CDR1 KGHDR, CDR2 SFDVKD. With 2 bases removed from V and 9 bases from J, the gap between germline ends came to 10 bases. DNA for the CDR3: TGTGCCACCAGTGATTCCTGGGGAGGGCCCCAGCATTTT. Translation: CATSDSWGGPQHF.

This clone came up a few times. This chain connects TRBV3-1 (or the pseudogene TRBV3-2) to TRBJ1-1; 9 nucleotides agree with TRBD1. With V trimmed by 4 bases and J by 4 bases, 4 bases remained unmatched. Per germline, CDR1 LGHDT and CDR2 YNNKEL (reference sequence). The CDR3 has 14 amino acids. The CDR3 here is CASSPQGARTEAFF. The CDR3 nucleotides read TGTGCCAGCAGCCCACAGGGGGCGCGCACTGAAGCTTTCTTT.

The V and J genes are TRBV30 and TRBJ1-2; 8 positions match TRBD1. Looked up from germline, CDR1 is GTSNPN and CDR2 is SVGIG (reference sequence). This CDR3 has 15 residues. The J segment lost 3 bases and the V segment lost 5 bases, leaving 11 bases of the junction unmatched. CDR3 amino acids: CAWGKADRVDYGYTF. As DNA, the CDR3 is TGTGCCTGGGGAAAGGCGGACAGGGTTGACTATGGCTACACCTTC.

CDR3 DNA: TGTGCCTGGGCGCCGGGGACTACCTACGAGCAGTACTTC. Protein: CAWAPGTTYEQYF. V gene TRBV30 combines with J gene TRBJ2-7, with 7 bases identical to TRBD2. This CDR3 spans 13 amino acids. V lost 5 bases to trimming and J lost 2 bases; unmatched junction nucleotides: 6. CDR1 and CDR2 (germline): GTSNPN, SVGIG (reference sequence). The whole variable domain, filled in from reference TRBV30 and TRBJ2-7, reads SQTIHQWPATLVQPVGSPLSLECTVEGTSNPNLYWYRQAAGRGLQLLFYSVGIGQISSEVPQNLSASRPQDRQFILSSKKLLLSDSGFYLCAWAPGTTYEQYFGPGTRLTVT.

CDR3 protein: CASRPTGVGEAFF. CDR3 DNA: TGTGCCAGCAGACCCACTGGGGTTGGGGAAGCTTTCTTT. This chain joins TRBV7-9 and TRBJ1-1; D is unclear. V lost 6 bases and J 8 bases, leaving 16 bases between the germline ends. The CDR3 is 13 amino acids. Germline-derived CDR1 and CDR2 are SEHNR and FQNEAQ (reference sequence).

This clone appeared once. The chain combines TRBV6-2 or TRBV6-3 with TRBJ2-1, with 9 bases matching TRBD2. V lost 2 bases, J lost 9 bases, and 5 bases stayed unmatched. Germline loops: CDR1 MNHEY, CDR2 SVGEGT. This CDR3 is built from 14 residues. In nucleotides, the CDR3 is TGTGCCAGCAGTTACGGCGGGGGGGCTCTTGAGCAGTTCTTC. This encodes CASSYGGGALEQFF.

The rearrangement uses TRBV19 and TRBJ1-1; 10 positions match TRBD1. V gave up 0 bases and J gave up 7 bases; unmatched junction bases: 14. Per the germline V gene, CDR1 is LNHDA and CDR2 is SQIVND (reference sequence). This CDR3 region has 18 residues. The CDR3 sequence is CASSIDGETGGWGYEAFF. The CDR3 nucleotides read TGTGCCAGTAGTATAGACGGCGAGACAGGGGGCTGGGGGTATGAAGCTTTCTTT. The full variable domain, completed using reference TRBV19 and TRBJ1-1, is DGGITQSPKYLFRKEGQNVTLSCEQNLNHDAMYWYRQDPGQGLRLIYYSQIVNDFQKGDIAEGYSVSREKKESFPLTVTSAQKNPTAFYLCASSIDGETGGWGYEAFFGQGTRLTVV.

The genes are TRBV27 and TRBJ2-5; maybe TRBD1 (5 bases). From germline, CDR1 is MNHEY and CDR2 SMNVEV (reference sequence). V lost 7 bases to trimming and J lost 5 bases, with 17 bases between them. The CDR3 sequence is 14 residues long. CDR3 sequence reads: CASTTTFRAETQYF. As DNA, the CDR3 is TGTGCCAGCACCACGACCTTCAGGGCGGAGACCCAGTACTTC.

The CDR3 region is CAWSIPQGIGETQYF. The CDR3 coding sequence is TGTGCCTGGAGTATTCCACAGGGGATTGGGGAGACCCAGTACTTC. V gene TRBV30 combines with J gene TRBJ2-5, with 7 bases matching TRBD1. Germline V gene sequence: CDR1 GTSNPN, CDR2 SVGIG (reference sequence). There are 15 residues in the CDR3. J lost 5 bases, V lost 2 bases, and 11 bases had no gene match.

This chain joins TRBV19 and TRBJ2-7, with D tentatively TRBD1 or TRBD2 (5 bases each). The length of the CDR3 is 14 residues. V lost 3 bases and J lost 6, with 15 bases in between. The V gene's germline CDR1 is LNHDA and CDR2 SQIVND (reference sequence). The DNA for the CDR3 is TGTGCCAGTAGTATCGATGGGGGACCAAGCGAGCAGTACTTC. Its translation: CASSIDGGPSEQYF.

The chain carries TRBV9 and TRBJ2-1; D might be TRBD1 or TRBD2, each matching 7 bases. From germline, CDR1 is SGDLS and CDR2 YYNGEE. Trimming left V 4 bases short and J 7 bases short, with 21 bases between. There are 16 residues in the CDR3. CDR3 residues: CASSPRGGQGGNEQFF. The CDR3 DNA reads as TGTGCCAGCAGCCCCAGAGGGGGGCAGGGGGGGAATGAGCAGTTCTTC. The variable domain in full, with the rest retrieved from reference TRBV9 and TRBJ2-1, is DSGVTQTPKHLITATGQRVTLRCSPRSGDLSVYWYQQSLDQGLQFLIQYYNGEERAKGNILERFSAQQFPDLHSELNLSSLELGDSALYFCASSPRGGQGGNEQFFGPGTRLTVL.

CDR3 coding DNA: TGTGCCAGCAGTTACGGGACTAGCGGGGGGGCCAATGAGCAGTTCTTC. Its protein is CASSYGTSGGANEQFF. The chain combines TRBV6-5 with TRBJ2-1, with 16 bases matching TRBD2. The length of the CDR3 is 16 residues. Trimming took 2 bases from V and 6 from J; bases not matched to a gene: 1. Germline V gives CDR1 MNHEY, CDR2 SVGAGI.

The chain couples TRBV10-3 to TRBJ2-5; 11 bases are a match to TRBD2. CDR3 size: 14 residues. The V segment lost 5 bases and the J segment 5 bases; nucleotides outside the gene matches: 4. Germline V gene sequence: CDR1 ENHRY, CDR2 SYGVKD. The CDR3 nucleotides are TGTGCCATCAGTCTAGCGGGGGGCGGGGAGACCCAGTACTTC. It encodes CAISLAGGGETQYF.

This rearrangement joins TRBV9 to TRBJ2-7; tentative D call: TRBD2 (6 bases). The CDR3 sequence is 16 residues long. Trimming shortened V by 3 bases and J by 3 bases, and 19 bases separated the two germline ends. Germline CDR1 is SGDLS and CDR2 is YYNGEE. The CDR3 DNA reads TGTGCCAGCAGCGCCTCGCCTCCCGGGGGTGGCTACGAGCAGTACTTC. As protein: CASSASPPGGGYEQYF. Full variable domain (rest looked up from reference TRBV9 and TRBJ2-7): DSGVTQTPKHLITATGQRVTLRCSPRSGDLSVYWYQQSLDQGLQFLIQYYNGEERAKGNILERFSAQQFPDLHSELNLSSLELGDSALYFCASSASPPGGGYEQYFGPGTRLTVT.

The chain is built from TRBV14 and TRBJ2-7; 9 nucleotides line up with TRBD1. The CDR3 has 21 amino acids. Trimming at V came to 3 bases and at J to 2 bases, leaving 23 bases not matched to a gene. Germline CDR1 is SGHDN and CDR2 is FVKESK. CDR3: CASSHTNPWAPGQGTTYEQYF. The CDR3 nucleotides are TGTGCCAGCAGCCACACGAACCCATGGGCGCCCGGACAGGGGACAACCTACGAGCAGTACTTC.

The rearrangement links TRBV5-1 to TRBJ2-7; D gene unclear. Germline V gene sequence: CDR1 SGHRS, CDR2 YFSETQ. The CDR3 has 15 residues. The V end was cut by 0 bases, the J end by 5 bases, with 15 bases between. The CDR3, as DNA: TGCGCCAGCAGCTTGGATGGTGATCCGGCGGACGAGCAGTACTTC. Protein sequence: CASSLDGDPADEQYF.

This clone was counted between two and nine times. This chain links TRBV5-1 with TRBJ1-2; 11 nucleotides align to TRBD1. The CDR3 length is 14 residues. V was pared by 4 bases and J by 8 bases, with 7 bases of the junction left unmatched. Germline lookup yields CDR1 SGHRS and CDR2 YFSETQ. CDR3 loop: CASSPRDRGEGYTF. Written as DNA, the CDR3 is TGCGCCAGCAGCCCGAGGGACAGGGGGGAAGGCTACACCTTC.

This clone was observed a single time. This chain connects TRBV7-2 to TRBJ1-4, with D hard to call. V dropped 4 bases and J dropped 5 bases, with 11 bases sitting between them. The CDR3 spans 14 residues. Germline-derived CDR1 and CDR2 are SGHTA and FQGNSA. This chain's CDR3 is CASSSRVANEKLFF. Here the CDR3 DNA reads TGTGCCAGCAGCTCCCGCGTTGCGAATGAAAAACTGTTTTTT.

V usage is TRBV2 and J usage is TRBJ2-2, with unresolved D. V was trimmed by 3 bases and J by 4 bases, leaving 6 bases between them. Germline V lookup: CDR1 SNHLY, CDR2 FYNNEI. CDR3 length equals 13 residues. In nucleotides, the CDR3 is TGTGCCAGCAGTGACAGTACCACCGGGGAGCTGTTTTTT. As protein: CASSDSTTGELFF.

The DNA for the CDR3 is TGCGCCAGCAGCTTGGAGGCGGCTAGCGGGGGCTACAATGAGCAGTTCTTC. Translating gives CASSLEAASGGYNEQFF. This chain joins TRBV5-1 and TRBJ2-1, with 10 bases fitting TRBD2. V lost 0 bases to trimming and J lost 3 bases; unmatched junction nucleotides: 6. Germline CDR1 reads SGHRS; CDR2 reads YFSETQ. This CDR3 is built from 17 residues.

The chain employs TRBV6-5 and TRBJ1-4; 7 positions match TRBD1. Germline values: CDR1 MNHEY, CDR2 SVGAGI. The CDR3 is 16 amino acids. V lost 1 base to trimming and J lost 2 bases; unmatched junction nucleotides: 4. In nucleotides, the CDR3 is TGTGCCAGCAGTTACTTCCCCAGGGGGACTAATGAAAAACTGTTTTTT. Protein product: CASSYFPRGTNEKLFF.

The chain recombines TRBV29-1 with TRBJ2-4; D remains ambiguous. The CDR3 loop spans 12 amino acids. The V and J ends lost 3 bases and 0 bases respectively, with 3 bases between them. CDR1 SQVTM and CDR2 ANQGSEA come from the germline V gene. The chain's CDR3 is CSVDLAKNIQYF. DNA for the CDR3: TGCAGCGTTGATTTAGCCAAAAACATTCAGTACTTC.

The chain recombines TRBV6-1 with TRBJ2-5; D unresolved. Trimming stripped 2 bases from V and 1 base from J, with 14 bases between. The CDR3 sequence is 16 residues long. CDR1 is MNHNS and CDR2 is SASEGT in the germline V gene. In nucleotides, the CDR3 is TGTGCCAGCAGTGAACACCCCAGGCAGATCCAAGAGACCCAGTACTTC. Residues: CASSEHPRQIQETQYF.

The J gene is TRBJ2-5, the V gene TRBV7-8; D gene uncertain. Germline V gene sequence: CDR1 SGHVS, CDR2 FQNEAQ. Between the trimmed V and J ends, which lost 1 base and 5 bases, there was a span of 11 bases. CDR3 length: 14 residues. The DNA of the CDR3 is TGTGCCAGCAGCTTAGTTGGGTTTTCGGAGACCCAGTACTTC. It is translated as CASSLVGFSETQYF.

The chain couples TRBV9 to TRBJ1-1; D remains unclear. Germline assignment: CDR1 SGDLS and CDR2 YYNGEE. V was clipped by 4 bases and J by 2 bases, with 21 bases between them. CDR3 length: 17 residues. This CDR3 is CASSLPRGGISNTEAFF. For the CDR3, the DNA is TGTGCCAGCAGCCTACCCCGTGGAGGTATCAGCAACACTGAAGCTTTCTTT.

This chain uses TRBV7-9 with TRBJ1-4; D is undetermined. Trimming removed 11 bases at V and 0 bases at J, with 10 bases between. CDR1 SEHNR and CDR2 FQNEAQ come from the germline V gene (reference sequence). The CDR3 loop spans 13 amino acids. The CDR3 sequence is CAVDGSTNEKLFF. In nucleotides, the CDR3 is TGTGCCGTAGACGGGTCAACTAATGAAAAACTGTTTTTT.

This rearrangement joins TRBV4-2 to TRBJ1-1; D not certain. This CDR3 comprises 13 residues. CDR1 is LGHNA, CDR2 YNFKEQ, per germline. Trimming removed 0 bases from V and 8 bases from J, with 10 bases in between. CDR3 nucleotides: TGTGCCAGCAGCCAAGATCTAGCACTGGAAGCTTTCTTT. Protein sequence: CASSQDLALEAFF.